The present T cell receptor beta chain was sequenced within a study of blood T cell repertoires in COVID-19. In the study overall: Samples came from the United States, Italy and Spain, spanning acute and convalescent COVID-19. PBMCs, B-cell-depleted T cells, or T cells were the source of the cDNA or gDNA that made up the material.

Libraries were prepared by immunoSEQ multiplex PCR; TCRdb keeps only in-frame clonotypes and omits some of them. This table holds approximately 410,000 clones, about nine tenths found once. V gave up 1 base and J gave up 7 bases; unmatched junction bases: 11. The germline gives CDR1 LNHDA, CDR2 SQIVND (reference sequence). The CDR3 sequence is 18 residues long. The sample consisted of peripheral blood. The V and J genes are TRBV19 and TRBJ2-2, with TRBD1 matching over 11 bases. The receptor was isolated from a woman in her 30s with active or convalescent COVID-19. The DNA for the CDR3 is TGTGCCAGTAGTATAGTAAAAAAGAGGACAGGGGGCTTCGGGGAGCTGTTTTTT. Amino acid sequence: CASSIVKKRTGGFGELFF.